The clone carrying this TCR beta chain was counted once. No antigen is known for it. These data belong to a study of siplizumab effects on memory and regulatory T cells. Study findings and constraints: Tregs that proliferated in siplizumab cultures did not have their suppressive function confirmed. Siplizumab gave mappable alloreactive CD4+ clones an average Treg-derived fraction of about 72%, against around 30% in controls. Unstimulated subsets contained matches for only a minor fraction of alloreactive clones. Apparently key alloresponse contributors, naive T cells also seemed more diverse than memory cells.

Between the trimmed V and J ends, which lost 11 bases and 4 bases, there was a span of 18 bases. Germline values: CDR1 SEHNR, CDR2 FQNEAQ (reference sequence). This CDR3 is 14 amino acids long. Repertoires were generated with immunoSEQ multiplex PCR, while TCRdb's copy carries only in-frame clones and drops some. The repertoire consists of 100,000 or so clones, with over 90% occurring once and the leading ten covering around 1.5%. The sequencing input was non-Treg CD4+ T cells sorted from blood. The sequence came from a human donor in good health. This rearrangement joins TRBV7-9 to TRBJ2-1; D perhaps matches TRBD2 (7 bases). The CDR3 nucleotides read TGTGCCCGACAAGGGGGGGCGCGTTACAATGAGCAGTTCTTC. Protein product: CARQGGARYNEQFF.